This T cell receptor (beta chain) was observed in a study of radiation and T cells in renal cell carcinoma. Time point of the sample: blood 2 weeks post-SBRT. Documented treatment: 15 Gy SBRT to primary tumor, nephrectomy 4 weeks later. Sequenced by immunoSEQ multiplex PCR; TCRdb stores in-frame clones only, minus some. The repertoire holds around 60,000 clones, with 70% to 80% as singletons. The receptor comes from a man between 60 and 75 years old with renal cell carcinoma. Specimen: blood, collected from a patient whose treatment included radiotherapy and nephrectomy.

CDR3 sequence: CASSLLPGSTETQYF. The CDR3 region has the DNA TGTGCCAGCAGCTTGCTGCCGGGCTCCACGGAGACCCAGTACTTC. The rearrangement links TRBV9 to TRBJ2-5; no reliable D call. Germline V CDR1 and CDR2: SGDLS, YYNGEE. The CDR3 runs to 15 residues. Trimming removed 4 bases from V and 5 bases from J, with 18 bases in between.